Following are 27 T cell receptor beta chains from one sample sequenced in a study of OX40 agonist ivuxolimab in advanced cancers. Profiled with immunoSEQ multiplex PCR; TCRdb holds only in-frame clones, not every one. The sample holds about 43,000 clones; approximately 83% are singletons and the top ten take under 15%. The source was CD4+ or CD8+ T cells sorted from blood, collected in a trial of the OX40 agonist ivuxolimab. Every receptor here comes from an adult with an advanced solid tumor such as melanoma, head and neck, liver or kidney cancer.

The CDR3 DNA follows: TGTGCCAGCAGCCTGGACCATCCGAACACTGAAGCTTTCTTT. Translated, it gives CASSLDHPNTEAFF. V is TRBV5-4 and J is TRBJ1-1; D unclear. Germline V CDR1 and CDR2: SGHNT, YYREEE (reference sequence). The CDR3 has 14 residues. The V gene lost 4 bases and the J gene lost 1 base, with 11 bases spanning the gap.

This chain links TRBV11-2 with TRBJ2-3, with a possible D match to TRBD2 (7 bases). V was cut by 1 base and J by 3 bases, with 14 bases left in between. The CDR3 length is 16 residues. Germline V CDR1 and CDR2: SGHAT, FQNNGV. The CDR3 loop reads CASSLVTGRGTDTQYF. In DNA, the CDR3 is TGTGCCAGCAGCTTAGTTACAGGGAGGGGTACAGATACGCAGTATTTT.

The chain carries TRBV28 and TRBJ2-2; D possibly corresponds to TRBD2 (5 bases). V lost 2 bases and J lost 0, with 7 bases in between. Germline CDR1 reads MDHEN; CDR2 reads SYDVKM. CDR3 length: 15 residues. The CDR3 here is CASSLSSANTGELFF. The CDR3 DNA is TGTGCCAGCAGTTTAAGTAGCGCGAACACCGGGGAGCTGTTTTTT.

The chain couples TRBV5-1 to TRBJ2-7; D unresolved. The CDR3 extends over 13 amino acids. Germline loops: CDR1 SGHRS, CDR2 YFSETQ. The V gene lost 0 bases and the J gene lost 6 bases, with 10 bases spanning the gap. CDR3 sequence: CASSLDWGSEQYV. Written as DNA, the CDR3 is TGCGCCAGCAGCTTGGATTGGGGTTCCGAGCAGTACGTC.

V gene TRBV7-9 combines with J gene TRBJ2-4, with no clear D. The V end was cut by 5 bases, the J end by 1 base, with 9 bases between. Germline assignment: CDR1 SEHNR and CDR2 FQNEAQ (reference sequence). This CDR3 has 14 amino acids. CDR3 in amino acids: CASSNEGAKNIQYF. The DNA for the CDR3 is TGTGCCAGCAGCAACGAAGGGGCCAAAAACATTCAGTACTTC.

A single count supports this clone. The chain employs TRBV19 and TRBJ2-3; D perhaps matches TRBD1 (5 bases). The CDR3 runs to 14 residues. CDR1 is LNHDA and CDR2 is SQIVND in the germline V gene (reference sequence). The ends were cut back, 3 bases at V and 3 bases at J, with 10 bases in the middle. Here the CDR3 DNA reads TGTGCCAGTAGTATCAGCAGGGAAACAGATACGCAGTATTTT. Protein sequence: CASSISRETDTQYF.

The table lists this clone with a few counts. This chain uses TRBV11-2 with TRBJ2-2; 9 bases line up with TRBD2. Germline trimming cut 0 bases from V and 5 bases from J; bases unmatched to any gene: 7. The CDR3 has 17 amino acids. Germline V gives CDR1 SGHAT, CDR2 FQNNGV. CDR3 loop: CASSLDPGLAGTGELFF. CDR3 in DNA: TGTGCCAGCAGCTTAGACCCTGGGCTAGCGGGGACCGGGGAGCTGTTTTTT.

This clone was recorded only once. The chain has TRBV9 and TRBJ1-5; no reliable D call. With 2 bases removed from V and 0 bases from J, the gap between germline ends came to 9 bases. Germline V lookup: CDR1 SGDLS, CDR2 YYNGEE. The CDR3 totals 15 residues. The CDR3 loop reads CASSVDGNSNQPQHF. The CDR3 nucleotides are TGTGCCAGCAGCGTCGACGGTAATAGCAATCAGCCCCAGCATTTT.

The V gene is TRBV19, the J gene TRBJ2-3, with D unclear. Germline-derived CDR1 and CDR2 are LNHDA and SQIVND (reference sequence). The CDR3 contains 15 residues. Between the trimmed V and J ends, which lost 5 bases and 0 bases, there was a span of 12 bases. The CDR3 here is CASSLTPTSTDTQYF. CDR3 nucleotides: TGTGCCAGTAGTCTCACCCCCACTAGCACAGATACGCAGTATTTT.

The rearrangement joins TRBV7-9 to TRBJ1-2; TRBD1 matches at 9 bases. CDR1 is SEHNR and CDR2 is FQNEAQ in the germline V gene (reference sequence). This CDR3 is built from 14 residues. J gave up 8 bases and V 4 bases, and 8 bases lay outside the gene matches. In DNA form, the CDR3 reads TGTGCCAGCAGCTCCGGACAGGGGAGTGACGGCTACACCTTC. Protein: CASSSGQGSDGYTF.

The chain carries TRBV6-5 and TRBJ2-1; the match to TRBD2 covers 10 bases. V was pared by 3 bases and J by 10 bases, with 3 bases of the junction left unmatched. Germline V gene data show CDR1 as MNHEY and CDR2 as SVGAGI. The CDR3 loop spans 13 amino acids. The CDR3 nucleotides read TGTGCCAGCAGTTATCGAGCGGGGGGGGAGCAGTTCTTC. As protein: CASSYRAGGEQFF.

The V and J genes are TRBV5-4 and TRBJ1-2; D not resolved. V was cut by 0 bases and J by 4 bases, with 1 base left in between. The V gene's germline CDR1 is SGHNT and CDR2 YYREEE (reference sequence). There are 11 residues in the CDR3. In DNA form, the CDR3 reads TGTGCCAGCAGCTTGGGCTATGGCTACACCTTC. This translates into CASSLGYGYTF.

This chain joins TRBV6-4 and TRBJ2-7, with 10 bases fitting TRBD2. CDR1 is MRHNA, CDR2 SNTAGT, per germline. The CDR3 is 13 residues long. V trimming: 4 bases; J trimming: 7 bases; junction bases outside the gene matches: 4. The CDR3 protein is CASSGLAGDEQYF. The CDR3 region has the DNA TGTGCCAGCAGTGGCCTAGCGGGAGATGAGCAGTACTTC.

The chain joins TRBV7-9 to TRBJ1-1, with D unresolved. This CDR3 contains 13 residues. Germline-derived CDR1 and CDR2 are SEHNR and FQNEAQ (reference sequence). V lost 5 bases, J lost 6 bases, and 13 bases lay in between. The CDR3 region is CASSANNLPEAFF. The CDR3 region has the DNA TGTGCCAGCAGCGCAAACAATTTGCCTGAAGCTTTCTTT.

The V and J genes are TRBV6-5 and TRBJ2-2, with 7 bases lining up with TRBD1. The CDR3 totals 14 residues. Germline trimming cut 2 bases from V and 6 bases from J; bases unmatched to any gene: 3. From germline, CDR1 is MNHEY and CDR2 SVGAGI. DNA of the CDR3: TGTGCCAGCAGTTACCAAACAGGGGCCGGGGAGCTGTTTTTT. Translating it yields CASSYQTGAGELFF.

The rearrangement uses TRBV5-6 and TRBJ2-5, with a tentative D call TRBD2 (5 bases). V was shortened by 3 bases and J by 1 base, with 10 bases between the two germline ends. The germline V gene has CDR1 SGHDT and CDR2 YYEEEE. The CDR3 consists of 14 residues. CDR3 sequence reads: CASSYRAGQETQYF. DNA of the CDR3: TGTGCCAGCAGCTATAGGGCGGGCCAAGAGACCCAGTACTTC.

The rearrangement uses TRBV6-1 and TRBJ1-2; D not certain. The CDR3 sequence is 8 residues long. Looked up from germline, CDR1 is MNHNS and CDR2 is SASEGT. The V end lost 11 bases, the J end lost 8 bases, and 6 bases lay between the germline ends. CDR3 residues: CAAGGYTF. The CDR3 DNA sequence: TGTGCCGCGGGGGGCTACACCTTC.

J is TRBJ2-3 and V is TRBV13; 8 bases are shared with TRBD2. The CDR3 totals 17 residues. V lost 6 bases to trimming and J lost 0 bases; unmatched junction nucleotides: 11. CDR1 PRHDT and CDR2 FYEKMQ come from the germline V gene (reference sequence). The CDR3 DNA reads TGTGCCAGCAGTACGCTATCGGCGGGAGGTAGCACAGATACGCAGTATTTT. Translated: CASSTLSAGGSTDTQYF. The variable domain in full, with the rest retrieved from reference TRBV13 and TRBJ2-3, is AAGVIQSPRHLIKEKRETATLKCYPIPRHDTVYWYQQGPGQDPQFLISFYEKMQSDKGSIPDRFSAQQFSDYHSELNMSSLELGDSALYFCASSTLSAGGSTDTQYFGPGTRLTVL.

This clone has just a few counts. This sequence joins TRBV4-1 and TRBJ2-7; 8 nucleotides match TRBD2. This CDR3 is built from 14 residues. V was pared by 1 base and J by 3 bases, with 2 bases of the junction left unmatched. CDR1 and CDR2 from the germline V gene are MGHRA and YSYEKL. The CDR3 DNA reads TGCGCCAGCAGCCAAGTGGGGACTAGCTACGAGCAGTACTTC. This codes for CASSQVGTSYEQYF.

The rearrangement joins TRBV27 to TRBJ2-5; TRBD2 might be the D (7 bases). The ends were cut back, 2 bases at V and 5 bases at J, with 12 bases in the middle. Looked up from germline, CDR1 is MNHEY and CDR2 is SMNVEV (reference sequence). The CDR3 runs to 14 residues. DNA for the CDR3: TGTGCCAGCAGTTTACTGGGAGGGGGGGAGACCCAGTACTTC. Protein: CASSLLGGGETQYF.

The chain couples TRBV27 to TRBJ2-7; 8 nucleotides line up with TRBD1. The CDR3 has 14 amino acids. Germline V gives CDR1 MNHEY, CDR2 SMNVEV (reference sequence). V was pared by 5 bases and J by 6 bases, with 9 bases of the junction left unmatched. The CDR3 sequence is CASSTDRGLGEQYF. The CDR3, as DNA: TGTGCCAGCAGTACCGACAGGGGTCTTGGCGAGCAGTACTTC.

The chain uses TRBV6-4 and TRBJ2-2; no reliable D call. The CDR3 is 16 residues long. The V and J ends lost 2 bases and 3 bases respectively, with 13 bases between them. Germline V lookup: CDR1 MRHNA, CDR2 SNTAGT. The CDR3 DNA reads TGTGCCAGCAGTGACCTCAAAGGGCGCGACACCGGGGAGCTGTTTTTT. Translated, it gives CASSDLKGRDTGELFF.

V and J are TRBV29-1 and TRBJ1-2; D is undetermined. CDR3 length: 13 residues. The V end was cut by 1 base, the J end by 8 bases, with 14 bases between. The germline CDR1 and CDR2 sequences are SQVTM and ANQGSEA. The CDR3 sequence: CSVEGGPGGGYTF. The CDR3 coding sequence is TGCAGCGTTGAAGGCGGACCTGGTGGCGGCTACACCTTC. The whole variable domain, filled in from reference TRBV29-1 and TRBJ1-2, reads SAVISQKPSRDICQRGTSLTIQCQVDSQVTMMFWYRQQPGQSLTLIATANQGSEATYESGFVIDKFPISRPNLTFSTLTVSNMSPEDSSIYLCSVEGGPGGGYTFGSGTRLTVV.

This chain links TRBV10-3 with TRBJ2-7; D unresolved. Germline-derived CDR1 and CDR2 are ENHRY and SYGVKD. There are 12 residues in the CDR3. The germline V and J ends were trimmed by 3 bases and 4 bases, with 7 bases remaining between them. The CDR3 bases are TGTGCCATCAGTGACAACCTATACGAGCAGTACTTC. Protein sequence: CAISDNLYEQYF.

The chain combines TRBV10-3 with TRBJ1-5; perhaps TRBD1 as D (6 bases). Deletions cut 0 bases from V and 4 bases from J, with 10 bases between. The CDR3 sequence is 15 residues long. Per germline, CDR1 ENHRY and CDR2 SYGVKD. The DNA for the CDR3 is TGTGCCATCAGTGAGTCTACAGGGAGAAATCAGCCCCAGCATTTT. Protein sequence: CAISESTGRNQPQHF.

The CDR3 DNA is TGTGCCAGCAGCTCCGGCGGGAGTGGGGGGTCCTACGAGCAGTACTTC. Amino acid sequence: CASSSGGSGGSYEQYF. The chain uses TRBV7-9 and TRBJ2-7, with 7 bases aligning to TRBD2. The CDR3 has 16 amino acids. Germline assignment: CDR1 SEHNR and CDR2 FQNEAQ (reference sequence). Unmatched junction bases numbered 10, after V lost 4 bases and J lost 1 base.

The chain joins TRBV7-9 to TRBJ2-1; 8 bases match TRBD1. Germline V gene sequence: CDR1 SEHNR, CDR2 FQNEAQ (reference sequence). V lost 3 bases, J lost 6 bases, and 10 bases stayed unmatched. This CDR3 spans 16 amino acids. CDR3 DNA sequence: TGTGCCAGCAGCTTCCCAGGGGGCGGGTTGGGCAATGAGCAGTTCTTC. It is translated as CASSFPGGGLGNEQFF.